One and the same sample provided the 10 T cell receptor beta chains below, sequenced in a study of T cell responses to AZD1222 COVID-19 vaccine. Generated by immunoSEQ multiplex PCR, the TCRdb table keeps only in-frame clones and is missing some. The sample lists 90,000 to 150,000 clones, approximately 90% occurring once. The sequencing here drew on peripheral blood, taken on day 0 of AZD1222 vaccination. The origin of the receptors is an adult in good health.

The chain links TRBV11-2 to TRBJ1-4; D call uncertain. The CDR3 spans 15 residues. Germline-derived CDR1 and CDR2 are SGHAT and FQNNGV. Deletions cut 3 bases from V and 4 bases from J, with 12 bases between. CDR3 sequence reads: CASSFSVPDNEKLFF. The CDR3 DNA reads TGTGCCAGCAGCTTCTCGGTACCCGATAATGAAAAACTGTTTTTT.

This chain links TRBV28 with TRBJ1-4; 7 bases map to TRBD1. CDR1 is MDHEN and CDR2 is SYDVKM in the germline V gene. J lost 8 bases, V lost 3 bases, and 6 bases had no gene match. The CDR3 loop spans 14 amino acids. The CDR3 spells CASSFEGAREKLFF. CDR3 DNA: TGTGCCAGCAGTTTTGAGGGGGCACGGGAAAAACTGTTTTTT.

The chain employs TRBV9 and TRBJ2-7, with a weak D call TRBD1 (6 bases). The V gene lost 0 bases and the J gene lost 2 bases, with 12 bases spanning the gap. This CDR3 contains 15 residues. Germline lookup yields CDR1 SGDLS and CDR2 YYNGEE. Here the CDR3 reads CASSVGSQGTYEQYF. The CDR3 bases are TGTGCCAGCAGCGTAGGTTCCCAGGGGACCTACGAGCAGTACTTC.

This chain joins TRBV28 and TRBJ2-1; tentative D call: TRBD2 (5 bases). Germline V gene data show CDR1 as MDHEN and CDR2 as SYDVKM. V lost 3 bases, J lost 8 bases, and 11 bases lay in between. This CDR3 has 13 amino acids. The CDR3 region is CASSLPGEHEQFF. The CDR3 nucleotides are TGTGCCAGCAGTTTGCCTGGGGAGCATGAGCAGTTCTTC. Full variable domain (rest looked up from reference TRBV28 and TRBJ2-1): DVKVTQSSRYLVKRTGEKVFLECVQDMDHENMFWYRQDPGLGLRLIYFSYDVKMKEKGDIPEGYSVSREKKERFSLILESASTNQTSMYLCASSLPGEHEQFFGPGTRLTVL.

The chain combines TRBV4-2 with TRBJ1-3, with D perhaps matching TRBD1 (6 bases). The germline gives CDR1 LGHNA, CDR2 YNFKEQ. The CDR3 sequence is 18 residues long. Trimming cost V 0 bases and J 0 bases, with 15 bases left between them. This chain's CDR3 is CASSQETLRGGSGNTIYF. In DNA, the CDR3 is TGTGCCAGCAGCCAAGAAACCCTGAGAGGGGGCTCTGGAAACACCATATATTTT.

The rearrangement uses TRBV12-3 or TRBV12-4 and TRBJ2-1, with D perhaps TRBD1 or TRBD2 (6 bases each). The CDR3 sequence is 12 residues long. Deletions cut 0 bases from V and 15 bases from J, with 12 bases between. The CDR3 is CASSLASGARFF. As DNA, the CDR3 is TGTGCCAGCAGTTTAGCATCGGGGGCACGGTTCTTC.

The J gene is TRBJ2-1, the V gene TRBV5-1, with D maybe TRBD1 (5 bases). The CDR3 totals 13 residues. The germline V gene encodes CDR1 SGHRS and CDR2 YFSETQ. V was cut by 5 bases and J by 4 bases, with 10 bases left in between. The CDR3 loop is CASRGVSYNEQFF. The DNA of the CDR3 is TGCGCCAGCAGAGGGGTATCATACAATGAGCAGTTCTTC. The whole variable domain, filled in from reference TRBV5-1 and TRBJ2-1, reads KAGVTQTPRYLIKTRGQQVTLSCSPISGHRSVSWYQQTPGQGLQFLFEYFSETQRNKGNFPGRFSGRQFSNSRSEMNVSTLELGDSALYLCASRGVSYNEQFFGPGTRLTVL.

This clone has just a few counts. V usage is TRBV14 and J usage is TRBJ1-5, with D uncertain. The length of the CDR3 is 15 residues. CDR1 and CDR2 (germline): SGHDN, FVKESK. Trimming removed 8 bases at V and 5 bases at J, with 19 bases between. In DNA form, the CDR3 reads TGTGCCAGCCGGAGAGAGTCCGAGGAGGATCAGCCCCAGCATTTT. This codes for CASRRESEEDQPQHF.

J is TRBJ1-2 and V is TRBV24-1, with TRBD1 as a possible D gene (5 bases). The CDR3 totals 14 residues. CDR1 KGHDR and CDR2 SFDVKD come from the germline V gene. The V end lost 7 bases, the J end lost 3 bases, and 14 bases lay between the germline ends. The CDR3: CATSRPGGDYGYTF. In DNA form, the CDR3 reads TGTGCCACCAGCCGTCCGGGGGGGGACTATGGCTACACCTTC.

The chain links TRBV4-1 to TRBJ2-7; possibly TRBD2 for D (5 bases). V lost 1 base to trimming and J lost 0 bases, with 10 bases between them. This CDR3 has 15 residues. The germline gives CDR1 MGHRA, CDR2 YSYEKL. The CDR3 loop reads CASSQAGFGSYEQYF. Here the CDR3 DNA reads TGCGCCAGCAGCCAAGCGGGGTTCGGCTCCTACGAGCAGTACTTC.